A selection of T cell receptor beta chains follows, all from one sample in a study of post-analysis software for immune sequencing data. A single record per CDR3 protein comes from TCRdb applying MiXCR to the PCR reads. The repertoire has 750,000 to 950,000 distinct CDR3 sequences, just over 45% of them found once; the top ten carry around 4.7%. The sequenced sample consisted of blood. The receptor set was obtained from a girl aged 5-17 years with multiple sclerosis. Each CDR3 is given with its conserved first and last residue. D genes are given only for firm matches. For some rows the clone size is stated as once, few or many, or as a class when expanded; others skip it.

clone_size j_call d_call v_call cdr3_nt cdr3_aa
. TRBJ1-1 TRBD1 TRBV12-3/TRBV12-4 TGTGCCAGCAGTTACTTCGGACAGGGGGCGGGTGAAGCTTTCTTT CASSYFGQGAGEAFF
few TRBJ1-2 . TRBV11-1 TGTGCCAGTGGAAACACCGCTAACTATGGCTACACCTTC CASGNTANYGYTF
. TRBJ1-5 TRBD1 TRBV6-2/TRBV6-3 TGTGCCAGCAGTTACCCCCGGGTAGCAGGGGGGATTGGCAATCAGCCCCAGCATTTT CASSYPRVAGGIGNQPQHF
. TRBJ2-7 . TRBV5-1 TGCGCCAGCAGCCTCAAACTAGGGTCGGGCGAGCAGTACTTC CASSLKLGSGEQYF
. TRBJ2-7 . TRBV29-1 TGCAGCGTTTGGGGTAGCGGCTCCTACGAGCAGTACTTC CSVWGSGSYEQYF
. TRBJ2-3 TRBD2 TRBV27 TGTGCCAGCAGTTTATTAGGGACTAGCGAAGTTATGCAGTATTTT CASSLLGTSEVMQYF
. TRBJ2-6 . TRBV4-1 TGCGCCAGCAGCCAAGAGGGTGGGGGGGCCAACGTCCTGACTTTC CASSQEGGGANVLTF
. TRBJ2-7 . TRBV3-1 TGTGCCAGCAGCCAACTCGGGAACGAGCAGTACTTC CASSQLGNEQYF
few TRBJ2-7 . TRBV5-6 TGTGCCAGCAGCGCCACCCACGAGCAGTACTTC CASSATHEQYF
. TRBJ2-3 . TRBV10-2 TGCGCCAGCAATCGACTACTCACCACAGATACGCAGTATTTT CASNRLLTTDTQYF
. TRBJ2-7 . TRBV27 TGTGCCAGCAGTTTAAGGCTACGGGGAATAGAGCGTTACGAGCAGTACTTC CASSLRLRGIERYEQYF
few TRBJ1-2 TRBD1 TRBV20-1 TGCAGTGCTAGACCAGGGACAGCTCTCTATGGCTACACCTTC CSARPGTALYGYTF
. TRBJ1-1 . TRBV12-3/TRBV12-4 TGTGCCAGCAGTTTATCTTCCAGCTGGAAGACTGAAGCTTTCTTT CASSLSSSWKTEAFF
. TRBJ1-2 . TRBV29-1 TGCAGCGTTGAAAAACCCGACACTTTCACTAACTATGGCTACACCTTC CSVEKPDTFTNYGYTF